This TCR beta chain was captured by sequencing in a study of identical twins (dated by TCRdb to about 2016). Regarding the complete study: The study deep-sequenced TCR alpha and beta repertoires from monozygotic twins, unrelated adults of various ages and cord blood to test whether fetal clonotypes persist. To rule out contamination, replicate twin experiments were performed at different times with different library preparation protocols. Results the study describes overall, beyond this receptor: Because the same donors could not be followed over many years, the conclusions relied on cross-sectional statistical analysis. Invariant T cells such as MAIT and iNKT could partly confound zero-insertion analyses, although diverse VJ usage argued against such confounding for most clonotypes. Abundant cord blood beta clonotypes carried fewer insertions; young adult naive repertoires showed a weaker similar trend, while memory repertoires showed none. In monozygotic twins, out-of-frame TCR alpha sharing was systematically underestimated by recombination models, although the models agreed with sharing between unrelated individuals. Compared with coincidental sharing between unrelated individuals, out-of-frame TCR alpha sequences shared between twins showed an excess of sequences with low generation probability. In beta out-of-frame sequences, excess twin sharing was weaker, because having fewer shared sequences lowered the signal-to-noise ratio.

Including cysteine and phenylalanine, the CDR3 has 14 amino acids. The CDR3 DNA has 42 bases and is translated from base 1. CDR1 and CDR2 are drawn from the germline V gene (reference sequence): MNHEY, SMNVEV. Details on this clonotype: Which antigen it targets is not known. Just one base apart from a much larger clone, this may be a read error.

Only healthy Caucasian donors were included. The study also sequenced three unrelated non-twin adults: a male aged 18 to 29, a male aged 50 to 60 and a female aged 50 to 60. Miltenyi CD45RO+ enrichment and human naive T-cell isolation kits were used to isolate memory (CD45RO+) and naive T cells from PBMC. The library was made by 5' RACE. The sequencing machine was an Illumina HiSeq 2000. A universal primer binding site was added through template switching, and the final cDNA carried a unique molecular identifier so that TCR cDNA molecules could be counted accurately. Specific primers in the conserved constant-segment region were used to synthesize first-strand cDNA for TCR alpha and beta chains. To control for contamination, every cDNA library carried two barcodes: a SMART-Mk sample barcode plus Illumina barcodes. TruSeq adapter sequences and Illumina sample barcodes were added in two successive PCR steps. The Illumina HiSeq platform was used with custom primers to sequence TCR alpha and beta cDNA libraries. Turning to the authors' computational methods: Unique molecular identifiers were extracted from raw reads with MiGEC, and CDR3 positions were determined with MiXCR. For each individual, recombination models were inferred using an EM algorithm with the repgenHMM and IGoR tools. Shared clonotypes were analyzed with the tcR package in R, and sharing was normalized by the product of cloneset sizes. To study raw recombination without the effects of thymic and clonal selection, out-of-frame nonproductive sequences were analyzed. The raw public data were reprocessed by TCRdb itself: fastp quality trimming at Q25, MiXCR clonotype calling, in-frame beta chains only. Rows merge per CDR3 protein into single entries with the most common DNA and genes. TCRdb's processing, not the study's, gives the V and J calls here. This sample gives 400,000 or so distinct CDR3 sequences in total; 8.5% to 10% of them show up just once. Around 8.6% of the sample rests with the top ten.

The sequence came from a woman aged 45-59 years in good health. The V and J genes are TRBV27 and TRBJ2-3; 8 of the junction bases match TRBD1. Sequencing was carried out using naive T cells sorted from blood. The cell subset or site label corresponds to: cells isolated with a human naive T-cell isolation kit. The DNA is TGTGCCAGCAGTCTAGGACAGGGAACAGATACGCTGTATTTT. This sequence encodes CASSLGQGTDTLYF.